The next 20 T cell receptor beta chains were all read from a single sample in a study of control samples from healthy donors and cancer patients. TCRdb's table, derived via immunoSEQ multiplex PCR, lists solely in-frame clones and lacks some. This sample yields approximately 87,000 clones, of which 90% to 95% are seen a single time; 1.3% belongs to the top ten. The sequencing sample was made of PBMCs. The receptor source for this set is a middle-aged woman with lung cancer.

CDR3 sequence (DNA): TGCGCCAGCAGTGAGCCCAGGGGTGTGAGTGAAAAACTGTTTTTT. This gives the protein CASSEPRGVSEKLFF. J is TRBJ1-4 and V is TRBV10-2; TRBD1 might be the D (6 bases). Germline values: CDR1 WSHSY, CDR2 SAAADI. V was cut by 2 bases and J by 7 bases, with 14 bases left in between. There are 15 residues in the CDR3.

The V and J genes are TRBV7-2 and TRBJ2-5; perhaps D is TRBD1 or TRBD2 (6 bases each). The germline gives CDR1 SGHTA, CDR2 FQGNSA. V was shortened by 8 bases and J by 2 bases, with 21 bases between the two germline ends. The CDR3 length is 16 residues. This CDR3 is CASEVEGRGDQETQYF. The CDR3 DNA is TGTGCCAGCGAGGTTGAGGGTAGGGGGGATCAAGAGACCCAGTACTTC.

The genes are TRBV27 and TRBJ2-3; maybe TRBD2 (6 bases). Trimming cost V 6 bases and J 8 bases, with 18 bases left between them. Germline CDR1 is MNHEY and CDR2 is SMNVEV (reference sequence). This CDR3 spans 14 amino acids. The CDR3 protein is CASSDTDGSFTQYF. The CDR3 nucleotides read TGTGCCAGCAGCGATACCGACGGGAGCTTTACGCAGTATTTT.

The V call is TRBV20-1, the J call TRBJ1-1; 10 bases map to TRBD1. Per germline, CDR1 DFQATT and CDR2 SNEGSKA (reference sequence). Unmatched junction bases numbered 1, after V lost 3 bases and J lost 3 bases. CDR3 size: 13 residues. The CDR3, as DNA: TGCAGTGCTAGTGGGACAGGGGACACTGAAGCTTTCTTT. Amino acids: CSASGTGDTEAFF.

Here the CDR3 reads CASSLRTAYGYTF. CDR3 nucleotide sequence: TGTGCCAGCAGCTTGCGGACAGCGTATGGCTACACCTTC. This sequence joins TRBV5-8 and TRBJ1-2; possibly TRBD1 for D (6 bases). Germline V gives CDR1 SGHTS, CDR2 YDEGEE. The CDR3 totals 13 residues. Trimming pared 1 base from V and 5 bases from J, leaving 9 bases between.

This clone was detected only once. V is TRBV7-9 and J is TRBJ2-2; 7 bases agree with TRBD1. Germline CDR1 SEHNR, CDR2 FQNEAQ (reference sequence). The ends lost 5 bases at V and 11 bases at J; junction bases unmatched: 11. This CDR3 comprises 14 residues. The CDR3 sequence is CASSRAQGERELFF. CDR3 DNA: TGTGCCAGCAGCCGAGCCCAGGGGGAGAGAGAGCTGTTTTTT.

The chain is built from TRBV6-4 and TRBJ2-7, with 11 bases aligning to TRBD2. The V gene's germline CDR1 is MRHNA and CDR2 SNTAGT. With V trimmed by 3 bases and J by 5 bases, 9 bases remained unmatched. The CDR3 has 16 amino acids. The DNA of the CDR3 is TGTGCCAGCAGTGAAGGTGTTAGCGGGGGGGCAAACGAGCAGTACTTC. Translation gives CASSEGVSGGANEQYF.

The chain links TRBV28 to TRBJ2-7; 13 nucleotides match TRBD2. The CDR3 is 17 residues long. Germline loops: CDR1 MDHEN, CDR2 SYDVKM. V lost 3 bases and J lost 5; bases outside the gene matches: 10. For the CDR3, the DNA is TGTGCCAGCAGTTTCCACGCACCGGGACTAGCGGGGAACGAGCAGTACTTC. This translates into CASSFHAPGLAGNEQYF.

The V and J genes are TRBV3-1 (or the pseudogene TRBV3-2) and TRBJ2-2; 7 bases agree with TRBD2. CDR1 LGHDT and CDR2 YNNKEL come from the germline V gene (reference sequence). Germline trimming cut 2 bases from V and 0 bases from J; bases unmatched to any gene: 9. CDR3 size: 18 residues. The CDR3, as DNA: TGTGCCAGCAGCCAATTAGCCCTGGGGGGGGCGAACACCGGGGAGCTGTTTTTT. It specifies CASSQLALGGANTGELFF.

The chain joins TRBV6-4 to TRBJ2-3; TRBD2 matches 11 bases. The germline gives CDR1 MRHNA, CDR2 SNTAGT. With 0 bases clipped from V and 1 base from J, the junction kept 0 bases outside the gene matches. The length of the CDR3 is 16 residues. CDR3: CASSDSTSGGTDTQYF. In DNA form, the CDR3 reads TGTGCCAGCAGTGACTCGACTAGCGGGGGCACAGATACGCAGTATTTT.

The rearrangement links TRBV5-1 to TRBJ1-1; 7 bases fit TRBD1. The CDR3 is 15 residues long. V lost 4 bases, J lost 1 base, and 7 bases stayed unmatched. Germline CDR1 and CDR2: SGHRS and YFSETQ. As DNA, the CDR3 is TGCGCCAGCAGCCCGCAGGGGGTCAAGAACACTGAAGCTTTCTTT. Translating it yields CASSPQGVKNTEAFF.

The V call is TRBV6-6, the J call TRBJ2-7; D not resolved. CDR3 length: 11 residues. With 8 bases removed from V and 3 bases from J, the gap between germline ends came to 8 bases. Germline lookup yields CDR1 MNHNY and CDR2 SVGAGI (reference sequence). The CDR3 region is CASGDSYEQYF. The CDR3 DNA reads TGTGCCAGCGGGGATAGCTACGAGCAGTACTTC.

V and J are TRBV5-4 and TRBJ2-1; D not resolved. This CDR3 is 14 amino acids long. The V gene's germline CDR1 is SGHNT and CDR2 YYREEE (reference sequence). V shed 3 bases and J shed 6 bases, with 13 bases lying between them. The CDR3 loop reads CASSSRTVTNEQFF. CDR3 nucleotides: TGTGCCAGCAGCTCTCGGACCGTAACCAATGAGCAGTTCTTC.

The rearrangement uses TRBV2 and TRBJ1-2; D gene ambiguous. The V gene's germline CDR1 is SNHLY and CDR2 FYNNEI. V gave up 2 bases and J gave up 1 base, with 8 bases separating them. The length of the CDR3 is 14 residues. The CDR3: CASSELGGNYGYTF. CDR3 nucleotides: TGTGCCAGCAGTGAACTCGGTGGTAACTATGGCTACACCTTC.

CDR3 coding DNA: TGCACCAGCAGCCCAAACCCGAACGGGACAGGGCTAGATAGCTATGGCTACACCTTC. This codes for CTSSPNPNGTGLDSYGYTF. V gene TRBV1 combines with J gene TRBJ1-2; TRBD1, the D gene given by the table, was not confirmed from the DNA. TRBV1 is given as a pseudogene. The CDR3 totals 19 residues.

The CDR3 DNA reads TGTGCCAGCAGCCAAGCTTGGGACAGCTACGAGCAGTACTTC. Amino acid sequence: CASSQAWDSYEQYF. The chain links TRBV3-1 (or the pseudogene TRBV3-2) to TRBJ2-7; 7 positions match TRBD1. Germline V gene sequence: CDR1 LGHDT, CDR2 YNNKEL (reference sequence). The CDR3 has 14 amino acids. Trimming cost V 1 base and J 3 bases; bases outside gene matches: 3.

CDR3 sequence: CASSMRGFWTEAFF. The CDR3 DNA is TGTGCCAGTAGTATGAGGGGGTTCTGGACTGAAGCTTTCTTT. The chain carries TRBV19 and TRBJ1-1, with D possibly TRBD1 on 6 matching bases. Germline-derived CDR1 and CDR2 are LNHDA and SQIVND (reference sequence). CDR3 length: 14 residues. Trimming cost V 3 bases and J 5 bases, with 13 bases left between them.

This chain uses TRBV14 with TRBJ2-1; a weak D match, TRBD2 (5 bases). Deletions cut 3 bases from V and 9 bases from J, with 15 bases between. CDR1 is SGHDN and CDR2 is FVKESK in the germline V gene. This CDR3 spans 14 amino acids. CDR3 nucleotide sequence: TGTGCCAGCAGCCATCAGGACCTAGCCGGTGAGCAGTTCTTC. This gives the protein CASSHQDLAGEQFF.

This chain joins TRBV5-8 and TRBJ1-3; D is uncertain. Trimming cost V 7 bases and J 1 base, with 12 bases left between them. Germline CDR1 is SGHTS and CDR2 is YDEGEE. CDR3 length: 14 amino acids. The CDR3 DNA follows: TGTGCCAGCTCTAGCCCGGGTTCTGGAAACACCATATATTTT. Translated: CASSSPGSGNTIYF.

CDR3 loop: CATSARTGSNQPQHF. CDR3 sequence (DNA): TGTGCCACCAGCGCCCGGACAGGGAGCAATCAGCCCCAGCATTTT. This chain joins TRBV24-1 and TRBJ1-5; 8 positions match TRBD1. V lost 7 bases, J lost 1 base, and 5 bases stayed unmatched. CDR3 length: 15 residues. Looked up from germline, CDR1 is KGHDR and CDR2 is SFDVKD.